The 32 T cell receptor beta chains given below trace back to one sample, sequenced in a study of T cells in Graves' hyperthyroidism and ophthalmopathy. Authors of the study amplified TCR beta CDR3 regions from RNA transcripts. The TCR CDR3 first-round RT-PCR relied on the HTBI primer set. TCRdb used MiXCR to reprocess the multiplex PCR reads, holding one entry per CDR3 protein. Of some 340,000 distinct CDR3 sequences detected, approximately 14% appear once; the ten largest clones hold about a third. Sequencing was performed on blood. The receptors were sampled from a woman in her forties with Graves' ophthalmopathy.

This clonotype was seen many times. The chain carries TRBV12-3 or TRBV12-4 and TRBJ2-3; D unresolved. The CDR3 contains 16 residues. The V gene lost 5 bases and the J gene lost 0 bases, with 15 bases spanning the gap. CDR3 in DNA: TGTGCCAGCAGTCACTTGGGTCTGTCTAGCACAGATACGCAGTATTTT. It yields the protein CASSHLGLSSTDTQYF.

The genes are TRBV3-1 and TRBJ2-6; D uncertain. Trimming removed 4 bases at V and 0 bases at J, with 4 bases between. The CDR3 has 14 residues. From germline, CDR1 is LGHDT and CDR2 YNNKEL (reference sequence). In DNA, the CDR3 is TGTGCCAGCAGCCGGCACTCTGGGGCCAACGTCCTGACTTTC. Amino acid sequence: CASSRHSGANVLTF. The full variable domain, rest sourced from reference TRBV3-1 and TRBJ2-6, is DTAVSQTPKYLVTQMGNDKSIKCEQNLGHDTMYWYKQDSKKFLKIMFSYNNKELIINETVPNRFSPKSPDKAHLNLHINSLELGDSAVYFCASSRHSGANVLTFGAGSRLTVL.

This clonotype was seen repeatedly, ten times or more. The V gene is TRBV19, the J gene TRBJ2-3, with D perhaps matching TRBD2 (5 bases). The ends were cut back, 5 bases at V and 3 bases at J, with 12 bases in the middle. Per the germline V gene, CDR1 is LNHDA and CDR2 is SQIVND (reference sequence). CDR3 length: 14 residues. The CDR3 DNA sequence: TGTGCCAGTAGTTCCCCTGGAGGAACAGATACGCAGTATTTT. It translates to CASSSPGGTDTQYF.

This clonotype appeared many times. The V gene is TRBV12-3 or TRBV12-4, the J gene TRBJ1-3, with 7 bases aligning to TRBD1. V lost 6 bases and J lost 2; bases outside the gene matches: 4. The CDR3 length is 14 residues. The CDR3 is CASSTGTAGNTIYF. The CDR3 region has the DNA TGTGCCAGCAGCACGGGGACAGCTGGAAACACCATATATTTT.

This clonotype was picked up many times. The chain is built from TRBV6-5 and TRBJ2-1; tentatively, D is TRBD2 (6 bases). In germline, CDR1 is MNHEY, CDR2 SVGAGI. V dropped 2 bases and J dropped 4 bases, with 12 bases sitting between them. The CDR3 consists of 15 residues. The CDR3 coding sequence is TGTGCCAGCAGTTACGGCGGGACGGGGTACAATGAGCAGTTCTTC. Residues: CASSYGGTGYNEQFF.

This clonotype was found a few times. The CDR3 bases are TGCAGCGTTGAAGACCCAGGGGGCGCCGATGAGCAGTTCTTC. This encodes CSVEDPGGADEQFF. J is TRBJ2-1 and V is TRBV29-1; 8 positions agree with TRBD1. CDR3 length: 14 amino acids. V lost 0 bases, J lost 8 bases, and 6 bases stayed unmatched. Germline V CDR1 and CDR2: SQVTM, ANQGSEA.

This clonotype was counted at least ten times. The chain uses TRBV29-1 and TRBJ2-7, with TRBD1 as a possible D gene (6 bases). The CDR3 has 14 amino acids. Per the germline V gene, CDR1 is SQVTM and CDR2 is ANQGSEA. The V end lost 1 base, the J end lost 4 bases, and 14 bases lay between the germline ends. The CDR3, as DNA: TGCAGCGTTGAAGGATTCAGGGGCCGTTACGAGCAGTACTTC. Its protein is CSVEGFRGRYEQYF.

This clonotype was seen more than once but under ten times. The V and J genes are TRBV11-2 and TRBJ2-7, with D perhaps TRBD1 or TRBD2 (5 bases each). Germline loops: CDR1 SGHAT, CDR2 FQNNGV. Between the trimmed V and J ends, which lost 5 bases and 0 bases, there was a span of 17 bases. The CDR3 runs 16 residues. The CDR3 DNA reads TGTGCCAGCAGCCCCCTCCGACAGCGGAGCTCCTACGAGCAGTACTTC. Translation: CASSPLRQRSSYEQYF. Looking up the rest from reference TRBV11-2 and TRBJ2-7 gives the full variable domain: EAGVAQSPRYKIIEKRQSVAFWCNPISGHATLYWYQQILGQGPKLLIQFQNNGVVDDSQLPKDRFSAERLKGVDSTLKIQPAKLEDSAVYLCASSPLRQRSSYEQYFGPGTRLTVT.

The CDR3 bases are TGTGCCACCAGCCTCTCCCTAGCGAACGAGCAGTACTTC. Translating gives CATSLSLANEQYF. The rearrangement uses TRBV24-1 and TRBJ2-7, with a possible D match to TRBD2 (6 bases). The CDR3 sequence is 13 residues long. V was cut by 7 bases and J by 5 bases, with 14 bases left in between. Germline assignment: CDR1 KGHDR and CDR2 SFDVKD.

This clonotype was recorded at least ten times. This chain uses TRBV6-1 with TRBJ1-1; D is perhaps TRBD1 (5 bases). This CDR3 contains 14 residues. Trimming stripped 5 bases from V and 2 bases from J, with 12 bases between. Germline V CDR1 and CDR2: MNHNS, SASEGT. CDR3 protein: CASSSTQGNTEAFF. The CDR3 bases are TGTGCCAGCAGTTCCACCCAGGGTAACACTGAAGCTTTCTTT.

Many counts were recorded for this clonotype. The V gene is TRBV20-1, the J gene TRBJ1-1, with a possible D match to TRBD1 (6 bases). This CDR3 is 13 amino acids long. Per germline, CDR1 DFQATT and CDR2 SNEGSKA (reference sequence). V gave up 2 bases and J gave up 6 bases, with 13 bases separating them. In nucleotides, the CDR3 is TGCAGTGCTAGACCACAGGGAAATCCTGAAGCTTTCTTT. As protein: CSARPQGNPEAFF.

A few counts support this clonotype. The chain's CDR3 is CASSPVPGQGLVSEAFF. The CDR3 DNA follows: TGTGCCAGCTCACCAGTCCCGGGACAGGGGTTAGTAAGTGAAGCTTTCTTT. V usage is TRBV18 and J usage is TRBJ1-1; 10 bases agree with TRBD1. Germline CDR1 and CDR2: KGHSH and LQKENI. CDR3 size: 17 residues. Unmatched junction bases numbered 13, after V lost 2 bases and J lost 7 bases.

In its sample, this clonotype was seen a few times. V is TRBV10-3 and J is TRBJ1-2; 9 nucleotides match TRBD1. Germline CDR1 is ENHRY and CDR2 is SYGVKD. The CDR3 consists of 15 residues. V was clipped by 4 bases and J by 5 bases; unmatched bases: 8. The CDR3 bases are TGTGCCATCAGTGGTCAGGGGACAGGGAAGTATGGCTACACCTTC. Translated: CAISGQGTGKYGYTF.

This clonotype was picked up many times. The chain couples TRBV20-1 to TRBJ2-7, with 9 positions matching TRBD2. Germline values: CDR1 DFQATT, CDR2 SNEGSKA (reference sequence). This CDR3 spans 14 amino acids. V lost 0 bases, J lost 7 bases, and 7 bases stayed unmatched. The CDR3 nucleotides are TGCAGTGCTAGAGATCCTAGCGGGACGAGGGAGCAGTACTTC. This encodes CSARDPSGTREQYF.

This clonotype was observed at least ten times. This rearrangement joins TRBV27 to TRBJ1-6, with no clear D. This CDR3 contains 13 residues. The V gene's germline CDR1 is MNHEY and CDR2 SMNVEV (reference sequence). Trimming removed 3 bases at V and 4 bases at J, with 4 bases between. The CDR3 coding sequence is TGTGCCAGCAGTTTCTCTTATAATTCACCCCTCCACTTT. This codes for CASSFSYNSPLHF.

In its sample, this clonotype was seen many times. V gene TRBV28 combines with J gene TRBJ2-3; the D gene is possibly TRBD2 (7 bases). Trimming cost V 7 bases and J 6 bases, with 14 bases left between them. The CDR3 is made up of 13 amino acids. Germline V gene data show CDR1 as MDHEN and CDR2 as SYDVKM. DNA of the CDR3: TGTGCCAGCACCCCGGCGGGGGCGGATACGCAGTATTTT. It encodes CASTPAGADTQYF.

This clonotype was recorded a few times. This chain links TRBV20-1 with TRBJ2-3, with 7 positions matching TRBD2. Germline loops: CDR1 DFQATT, CDR2 SNEGSKA (reference sequence). CDR3 length: 14 residues. V dropped 4 bases and J dropped 4; count of bases not matched to a gene: 8. CDR3 residues: CSATIGGRADTQYF. The CDR3 region has the DNA TGCAGTGCTACGATCGGCGGGAGAGCAGATACGCAGTATTTT.

Many counts were recorded for this clonotype. The gene calls are TRBV5-1 and TRBJ2-5; 11 nucleotides agree with TRBD2. Germline CDR1 SGHRS, CDR2 YFSETQ. CDR3 length equals 15 residues. J was trimmed by 5 bases and V by 4 bases; bases with no gene match: 7. The CDR3 loop is CASSPLAGGPETQYF. The CDR3 nucleotides read TGCGCCAGCAGCCCCTTAGCGGGGGGGCCGGAGACCCAGTACTTC.

With respect to this clonotype: With a much larger clone just one base away, this may be a read error. This chain links TRBV4-1 with TRBJ2-1; perhaps TRBD1 as D (7 bases). Germline CDR1 reads MGHRA; CDR2 reads YSYEKL. With 6 bases removed from V and 8 bases from J, the gap between germline ends came to 17 bases. This CDR3 has 14 residues. The CDR3 nucleotides are TGCGCCAGCAGACCAGGGGGGATAGGGGATGAGCAGTTCTTC. This codes for CASRPGGIGDEQFF.

This clonotype was seen ten or more times. This chain links TRBV3-1 with TRBJ2-3; 9 bases are shared with TRBD1. Unmatched junction bases numbered 1, after V lost 1 base and J lost 2 bases. From germline, CDR1 is LGHDT and CDR2 YNNKEL (reference sequence). The CDR3 consists of 15 residues. The CDR3 loop is CASSQGQGVTDTQYF. For the CDR3, the DNA is TGTGCCAGCAGCCAAGGACAGGGGGTCACAGATACGCAGTATTTT.

This clonotype was detected only a few times. The genes are TRBV20-1 and TRBJ2-5; 7 bases fit TRBD2. The CDR3 runs 16 residues. The ends lost 0 bases at V and 4 bases at J; junction bases unmatched: 11. Germline V gives CDR1 DFQATT, CDR2 SNEGSKA (reference sequence). This CDR3 reads CSARDWAGVVPETQYF. CDR3 DNA sequence: TGCAGTGCTAGAGATTGGGCGGGAGTCGTTCCAGAGACCCAGTACTTC.

The table lists this clonotype with many counts. The gene calls are TRBV2 and TRBJ1-2; no reliable D call. Germline CDR1 and CDR2: SNHLY and FYNNEI. CDR3 length: 15 residues. V was clipped by 3 bases and J by 4 bases, with 15 bases between them. The CDR3 loop is CASSESGSLGYGYTF. CDR3 in DNA: TGTGCCAGCAGTGAGTCGGGGTCTTTGGGCTATGGCTACACCTTC. Variable domain in full (rest from reference TRBV2 and TRBJ1-2): EPEVTQTPSHQVTQMGQEVILRCVPISNHLYFYWYRQILGQKVEFLVSFYNNEISEKSEIFDDQFSVERPDGSNFTLKIRSTKLEDSAMYFCASSESGSLGYGYTFGSGTRLTVV.

The V gene is TRBV3-1, the J gene TRBJ1-3; no firm D call. Germline CDR1 and CDR2: LGHDT and YNNKEL (reference sequence). The V end lost 3 bases, the J end lost 0 bases, and 9 bases lay between the germline ends. The CDR3 contains 15 residues. In DNA, the CDR3 is TGTGCCAGCAGCCAGTACGCAGCCTCTGGAAACACCATATATTTT. Its protein product is CASSQYAASGNTIYF.

This clonotype was counted many times. This rearrangement joins TRBV24-1 to TRBJ1-1; possibly TRBD1 for D (6 bases). CDR1 and CDR2 (germline): KGHDR, SFDVKD. With 6 bases removed from V and 5 bases from J, the gap between germline ends came to 12 bases. The CDR3 is made up of 13 amino acids. CDR3 protein: CATSQGFRTEAFF. CDR3 nucleotide sequence: TGTGCCACCAGTCAGGGGTTTCGGACTGAAGCTTTCTTT.

In regard to this clonotype: A much more abundant neighbour one base away suggests this may be a read error. The chain has TRBV2 and TRBJ1-5; D is ambiguous. The CDR3 is made up of 14 amino acids. Germline V gene data show CDR1 as SNHLY and CDR2 as FYNNEI. The V gene lost 6 bases and the J gene lost 5 bases, with 14 bases spanning the gap. This chain's CDR3 is CASSMSRCDQPQHF. The CDR3 DNA reads as TGTGCCAGCAGCATGAGTCGGTGCGATCAGCCCCAGCATTTT. The complete variable domain, with remaining parts taken from reference TRBV2 and TRBJ1-5, reads EPEVTQTPSHQVTQMGQEVILRCVPISNHLYFYWYRQILGQKVEFLVSFYNNEISEKSEIFDDQFSVERPDGSNFTLKIRSTKLEDSAMYFCASSMSRCDQPQHFGDGTRLSIL.

Many counts were recorded for this clonotype. The genes are TRBV27 and TRBJ2-7; D gene ambiguous. V lost 2 bases and J lost 6, with 5 bases in between. CDR1 is MNHEY and CDR2 is SMNVEV in the germline V gene (reference sequence). The CDR3 has 11 amino acids. CDR3 amino acids: CASSLGFEQYF. The CDR3 DNA is TGTGCCAGCAGTTTAGGATTCGAGCAGTACTTC.

This clonotype was counted ten times or more. The V gene is TRBV20-1, the J gene TRBJ2-1, with 9 bases lining up with TRBD2. CDR3 length: 16 residues. V shed 4 bases, J shed 4 bases, and the junction held 11 bases outside the gene matches. CDR1 DFQATT and CDR2 SNEGSKA come from the germline V gene (reference sequence). DNA of the CDR3: TGCAGTGCTATAACAAGTAGCGGGGGTAATTACAATGAGCAGTTCTTC. It yields the protein CSAITSSGGNYNEQFF.

At least ten counts were recorded for this clonotype. The chain joins TRBV7-9 to TRBJ1-4, with 10 nucleotides matching TRBD1. This CDR3 has 15 residues. V dropped 2 bases and J dropped 7; count of bases not matched to a gene: 4. Germline V gene lookup returns CDR1 SEHNR and CDR2 FQNEAQ (reference sequence). The CDR3 DNA sequence: TGTGCCAGCAGCTTATTGACAGGGGGCTCTGAAAAACTGTTTTTT. It yields the protein CASSLLTGGSEKLFF. Using reference TRBV7-9 and TRBJ1-4 for the parts outside the CDR3, the full variable domain is DTGVSQNPRHKITKRGQNVTFRCDPISEHNRLYWYRQTLGQGPEFLTYFQNEAQLEKSRLLSDRFSAERPKGSFSTLEIQRTEQGDSAMYLCASSLLTGGSEKLFFGSGTQLSVL.

This chain joins TRBV7-8 and TRBJ2-1; D is perhaps TRBD1 (6 bases). The length of the CDR3 is 15 residues. The germline gives CDR1 SGHVS, CDR2 FQNEAQ. The V end was cut by 3 bases, the J end by 3 bases, with 12 bases between. The CDR3 nucleotides are TGTGCCAGCAGCTTCCGGACAGAACACTACAATGAGCAGTTCTTC. The encoded protein is CASSFRTEHYNEQFF.

This clonotype came up a few times. The chain employs TRBV3-1 and TRBJ1-3, with unresolved D. The CDR3 extends over 15 amino acids. Germline V gene lookup returns CDR1 LGHDT and CDR2 YNNKEL (reference sequence). The ends were cut back, 4 bases at V and 7 bases at J, with 17 bases in the middle. The CDR3 protein is CASSPERVRGNTIYF. CDR3 DNA: TGTGCCAGCAGCCCTGAAAGGGTCCGAGGGAACACCATATATTTT.

This clonotype was seen at least ten times. The rearrangement uses TRBV6-5 and TRBJ1-2, with TRBD1 matching over 9 bases. The CDR3 contains 15 residues. J gave up 9 bases and V 2 bases, and 10 bases lay outside the gene matches. Germline assignment: CDR1 MNHEY and CDR2 SVGAGI. In nucleotides, the CDR3 is TGTGCCAGCAGTTACGATATCGGACAGGGGATCCGCTACACCTTC. Amino acids: CASSYDIGQGIRYTF.

This clonotype was found many times. The V gene is TRBV20-1, the J gene TRBJ2-7; no reliable D call. Germline V CDR1 and CDR2: DFQATT, SNEGSKA (reference sequence). The CDR3 spans 12 residues. The V and J ends lost 6 bases and 5 bases respectively, with 14 bases between them. In nucleotides, the CDR3 is TGCAGTGCGATGGGCGAGTTTAACGAGCAGTACTTC. Translated: CSAMGEFNEQYF.